A selection of T cell receptor beta chains follows, all from one sample in a study of shared T cell receptors in the human thymus. Sequencing was performed with immunoSEQ multiplex PCR; in TCRdb, only in-frame clones are kept and a portion is missing. The sample has hundreds of thousands of clones, roughly 86% seen once; the top ten hold approximately 0.0097%. Separately, the same data were catalogued under a study of human thymus T cells.

Material: thymocytes. The receptors derive from a boy less than two years old with a congenital heart defect. CDR3s include the opening cysteine and the closing phenylalanine or tryptophan. The order of the fields is V gene, J gene, CDR3 protein.

TRBV9,TRBJ2-1,CASSPGTSENEQFF
TRBV23-1,TRBJ2-7,CASSGRGRSYEQYF
TRBV28,TRBJ2-3,CASSLHRDRESTDTQYF
TRBV10-3,TRBJ1-1,CAISIAGIEAFF
TRBV4-1,TRBJ2-1,CASSPRLVNSYNEQFF
TRBV10-3,TRBJ2-7,CAISGSRDRAIPTYYEQYF
TRBV6-6,TRBJ1-2,CASSNSHRGGYGYTF
TRBV30,TRBJ2-1,CAWSVLRASGAYNEQFF
TRBV28,TRBJ1-6,CASTPGQGNSPLHF
TRBV7-8,TRBJ1-5,CASSLLQGQVIPNQPQHF
TRBV7-3,TRBJ2-2,CASRGDTGELFF
TRBV4-2,TRBJ1-1,CASLPGQGAETDTEAFF
TRBV28,TRBJ2-1,CASMRMNPYNEQFF
TRBV28,TRBJ2-2,CASSARDRPNTGELFF
TRBV4-3,TRBJ2-1,CASSQDLGGVSYNEQFF
TRBV15,TRBJ2-7,CATSRDLGGLGEQYF
TRBV28,TRBJ2-7,CASSSPDRGTYEQYF
TRBV7-2,TRBJ1-5,CASSFDRGNQPQHF
TRBV5-6,TRBJ2-3,CASSLEIGSTDTQYF
TRBV28,TRBJ1-3,CASSLSYMGRVSGNTIYF
TRBV13,TRBJ2-7,CASSPTGFEKQYF
TRBV7-9,TRBJ2-5,CASSPVETQYF
TRBV18,TRBJ2-1,CASSPPGTGNNEQFF
TRBV28,TRBJ2-7,CASSRIQGKKSYEQYF
TRBV28,TRBJ1-1,CASSFGEVGNTEAFF
TRBV27,TRBJ2-7,CASSPTSDFSYEQYF
TRBV30,TRBJ1-6,CAWSVRDSSYNSPLHF
TRBV28,TRBJ2-1,CASSFWHNEQFF
TRBV2,TRBJ2-7,CASSESLPGVGGGWASYEQYF
TRBV6-5,TRBJ1-5,CASSYSKSDQPQHF
TRBV11-2,TRBJ2-1,CASGRGSFF
TRBV28,TRBJ2-1,CASSFGGYNEQFF
TRBV11-2,TRBJ2-1,CASSLDQGSSYNEQFF
TRBV30,TRBJ1-5,CAWSTKNRGRAGHQPQHF
TRBV4-3,TRBJ1-1,CASSQEEGPNTEAFF
TRBV5-6,TRBJ1-2,CASSPRDRSFYGYTF
TRBV6-5,TRBJ2-7,CASTSGLADRYEQYF
TRBV28,TRBJ2-1,CASSLLEPGGNEQFF
TRBV5-6,TRBJ1-1,CASSLRGGYGAFF
TRBV28,TRBJ2-7,CASSLWGLAGNEQYF